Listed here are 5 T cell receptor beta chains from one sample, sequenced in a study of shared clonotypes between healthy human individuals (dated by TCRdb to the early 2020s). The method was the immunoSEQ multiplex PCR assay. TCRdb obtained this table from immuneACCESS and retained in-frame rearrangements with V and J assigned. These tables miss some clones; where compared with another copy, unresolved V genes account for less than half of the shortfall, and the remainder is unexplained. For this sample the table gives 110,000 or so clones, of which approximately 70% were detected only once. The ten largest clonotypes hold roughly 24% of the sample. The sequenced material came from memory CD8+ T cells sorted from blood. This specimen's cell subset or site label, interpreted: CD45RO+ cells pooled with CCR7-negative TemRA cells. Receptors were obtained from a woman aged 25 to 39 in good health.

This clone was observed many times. CDR3 amino acids: CASSPRGLLSYTF. The CDR3 DNA follows: TGTGCCAGCAGTCCTCGTGGACTCCTGAGCTACACCTTC. The chain recombines TRBV28 with TRBJ1-2; D is unclear. The V end was cut by 5 bases, the J end by 9 bases, with 16 bases between. Germline V gene sequence: CDR1 MDHEN, CDR2 SYDVKM. CDR3 length: 13 residues.

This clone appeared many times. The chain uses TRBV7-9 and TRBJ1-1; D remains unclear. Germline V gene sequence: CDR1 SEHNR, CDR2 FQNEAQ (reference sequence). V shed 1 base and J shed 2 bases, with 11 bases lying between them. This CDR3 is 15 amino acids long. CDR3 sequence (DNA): TGTGCCAGCAGCTTAGGTTGGCTCATTAACACTGAAGCTTTCTTT. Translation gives CASSLGWLINTEAFF. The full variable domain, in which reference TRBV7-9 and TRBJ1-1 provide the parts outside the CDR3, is DTGVSQNPRHKITKRGQNVTFRCDPISEHNRLYWYRQTLGQGPEFLTYFQNEAQLEKSRLLSDRFSAERPKGSFSTLEIQRTEQGDSAMYLCASSLGWLINTEAFFGQGTRLTVV.

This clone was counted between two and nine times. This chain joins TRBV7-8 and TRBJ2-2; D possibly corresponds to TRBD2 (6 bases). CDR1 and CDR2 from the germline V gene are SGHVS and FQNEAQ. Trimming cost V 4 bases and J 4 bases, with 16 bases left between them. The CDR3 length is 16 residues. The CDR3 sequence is CASSWGLPLGTGELFF. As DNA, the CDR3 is TGTGCCAGCAGCTGGGGACTGCCACTGGGCACCGGGGAGCTGTTTTTT.

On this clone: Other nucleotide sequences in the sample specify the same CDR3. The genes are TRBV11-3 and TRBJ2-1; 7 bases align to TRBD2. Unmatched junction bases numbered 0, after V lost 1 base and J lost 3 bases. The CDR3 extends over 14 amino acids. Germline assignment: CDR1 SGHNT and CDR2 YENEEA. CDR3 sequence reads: CASSLAGGYNEQFF. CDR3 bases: TGTGCCAGCAGCTTAGCGGGAGGCTACAATGAGCAGTTCTTC. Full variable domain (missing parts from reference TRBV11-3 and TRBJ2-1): EAGVVQSPRYKIIEKKQPVAFWCNPISGHNTLYWYLQNLGQGPELLIRYENEEAVDDSQLPKDRFSAERLKGVDSTLKIQPAELGDSAVYLCASSLAGGYNEQFFGPGTRLTVL.

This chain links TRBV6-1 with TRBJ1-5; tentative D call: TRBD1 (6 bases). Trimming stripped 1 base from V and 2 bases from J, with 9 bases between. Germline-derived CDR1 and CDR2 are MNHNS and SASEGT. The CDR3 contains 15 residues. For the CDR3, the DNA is TGTGCCAGCAGTGAAGAGGCAGGGGGCAATCAGCCCCAGCATTTT. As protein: CASSEEAGGNQPQHF.